This TCR beta chain stems from a study of CD8+CD57+ T cells in acquired aplastic anemia. Study-wide background: DNA from sorted CD4+ and CD8+ cells averaged roughly 3.2 ug. Mean read depth for CD4+ cells from healthy donors was 10 million to 13 million. Study-wide results and limits: There were some 27 CD8+ CDR3 sequences that occurred in both patients and controls. Statistical testing detected no significant gap in CD8+ Simpson's diversity between patients and controls.

Concerning this clonotype: As yet, its antigen is unknown.

Both TCR beta VDJ combination and CDR3 sequence profiling were carried out. Genomic DNA was the template for this profiling. TCRdb reprocessed the reads with MiXCR, giving one entry per CDR3 protein. The sample includes about 68,000 distinct CDR3 sequences, roughly half seen only once; the top ten take roughly 8.7%. Germline V gene sequence: CDR1 MGHDK, CDR2 SYGVNS. V shed 4 bases and J 1 base; nucleotides not matched to a gene: 9. The CDR3 is 17 amino acids. This chain joins TRBV25-1 and TRBJ2-7, with 11 bases fitting TRBD2. Sequenced input: sorted CD4+, CD8+, or CD8+CD57+ T cells (not recorded which) from PBMCs. This receptor was obtained from a human donor in good health, serving as a control. For the CDR3, the DNA is TGTGCCAGCAGTGCTTCTTTTCTAGCGGGAGGATCCTACGAGCAGTACTTC. Translating it yields CASSASFLAGGSYEQYF.